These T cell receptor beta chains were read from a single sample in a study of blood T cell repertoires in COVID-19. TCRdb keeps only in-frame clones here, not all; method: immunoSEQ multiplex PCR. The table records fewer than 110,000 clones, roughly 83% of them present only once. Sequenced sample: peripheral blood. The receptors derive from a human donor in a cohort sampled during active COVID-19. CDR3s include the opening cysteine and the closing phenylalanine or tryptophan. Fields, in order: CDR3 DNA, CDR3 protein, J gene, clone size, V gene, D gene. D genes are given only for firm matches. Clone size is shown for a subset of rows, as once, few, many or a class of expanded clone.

DNA: TGTGCCAGCAGCTTACGGGACAACAATCAGCCCCAGCATTTT
CDR3: CASSLRDNNQPQHF
J: TRBJ1-5
size: few
V: TRBV7-9
D: .

DNA: TGCGCCAGCAGCTTGCAAGCGACTAATGAAAAACTGTTTTTT
CDR3: CASSLQATNEKLFF
J: TRBJ1-4
size: .
V: TRBV5-1
D: .

DNA: TGTGCCAGCAGCTTAGCGGGGCTTTCCAGCCATGAGCAGTTCTTC
CDR3: CASSLAGLSSHEQFF
J: TRBJ2-1
size: .
V: TRBV7-2
D: .

DNA: TGCAGCGTTGAAACAGGGCCGACTTATGGCTACACCTTC
CDR3: CSVETGPTYGYTF
J: TRBJ1-2
size: .
V: TRBV29-1
D: .

DNA: TGTGCCAGCTCACCACCCGTGAGTTATGGCTACACCTTC
CDR3: CASSPPVSYGYTF
J: TRBJ1-2
size: .
V: TRBV18
D: .

DNA: TGTGCCAGCAGCTTAGAGGGGACTAGCGTAAGCACAGATACGCAGTATTTT
CDR3: CASSLEGTSVSTDTQYF
J: TRBJ2-3
size: once
V: TRBV7-6
D: TRBD2

DNA: TGTGCCAGCAGCTCCCGGCCCGGGAGAAGTGAGCAGTTCTTC
CDR3: CASSSRPGRSEQFF
J: TRBJ2-1
size: .
V: TRBV7-3
D: .

DNA: TGTGCCACCAGCAGTCCCACGGATCAGCCCCAGCATTTT
CDR3: CATSSPTDQPQHF
J: TRBJ1-5
size: .
V: TRBV15
D: .

DNA: TGTGCCAGCTCACCAGGGTACCCTGGCGGTAACTATGGCTACACCTTC
CDR3: CASSPGYPGGNYGYTF
J: TRBJ1-2
size: .
V: TRBV18
D: .

DNA: TGCGCCAGCAGCCCCGGGACAGGGGGGAACACCGGGGAGCTGTTTTTT
CDR3: CASSPGTGGNTGELFF
J: TRBJ2-2
size: few
V: TRBV5-1
D: TRBD1

DNA: TGTGCCAGCAGTGAAGCATCGGGAGCCAGCAATGAGCAGTTCTTC
CDR3: CASSEASGASNEQFF
J: TRBJ2-1
size: once
V: TRBV6-1
D: .

DNA: TGTGCCAGCAGCGTAGAGGCGGGACAGGGTAATTCACCCCTCCACTTT
CDR3: CASSVEAGQGNSPLHF
J: TRBJ1-6
size: .
V: TRBV7-8
D: TRBD1

DNA: TGTGCCAGTAGTAGTCAACCGGGACAGGGTTCTGAGCAGTTCTTC
CDR3: CASSSQPGQGSEQFF
J: TRBJ2-1
size: .
V: TRBV19
D: TRBD1

DNA: TGTGCCAGCAGAGCCGACACGTACAATGAGCAGTTCTTC
CDR3: CASRADTYNEQFF
J: TRBJ2-1
size: .
V: TRBV12-3/TRBV12-4
D: .

DNA: TGTGCCAGCAGCTTAGAAGCCTTCTACGAGCAGTACTTC
CDR3: CASSLEAFYEQYF
J: TRBJ2-7
size: once
V: TRBV7-2
D: .

DNA: TGTGCCAGCAGCGTAGAAGGAGCTAGCGTTGAGCAGTTCTTC
CDR3: CASSVEGASVEQFF
J: TRBJ2-1
size: few
V: TRBV9
D: .

DNA: TGTGCCAGTAGTTCCTCGGGACAGGGCCGGTATGGCTACACCTTC
CDR3: CASSSSGQGRYGYTF
J: TRBJ1-2
size: .
V: TRBV19
D: TRBD1

DNA: TGTGCCAGCAGAATGGGGGGGGAGCTTAACTACGAGCAGTACTTC
CDR3: CASRMGGELNYEQYF
J: TRBJ2-7
size: .
V: TRBV28
D: TRBD2

DNA: TGTGCCAGCAGCTTAGACAGACCGCCTCGCTATGGCTACACCTTC
CDR3: CASSLDRPPRYGYTF
J: TRBJ1-2
size: .
V: TRBV7-2
D: .

DNA: TGTGCCAGCAGTCCCGGGACACAACTCACAGATACGCAGTATTTT
CDR3: CASSPGTQLTDTQYF
J: TRBJ2-3
size: .
V: TRBV28
D: .

DNA: TGCGCCAGCAGCCCTTGGGACAGCTTGCTCGAGCAGTTCTTC
CDR3: CASSPWDSLLEQFF
J: TRBJ2-1
size: .
V: TRBV5-1
D: TRBD1

DNA: TGCGCCAGCAGACTCTCCGAGGGTAATGAAAAACTGTTTTTT
CDR3: CASRLSEGNEKLFF
J: TRBJ1-4
size: .
V: TRBV10-2
D: .

DNA: TGTGCCAGCAGTGTTGACATCCTCCTCCACTTT
CDR3: CASSVDILLHF
J: TRBJ1-6
size: .
V: TRBV12-3/TRBV12-4
D: .

DNA: TGCGCCAGCAGCCGGGACAGGGTTATCGCAGATACGCAGTATTTT
CDR3: CASSRDRVIADTQYF
J: TRBJ2-3
size: .
V: TRBV5-1
D: TRBD1

DNA: TGTGCCAGCAGCCCTTATCGGATCATTCTAGGGACAGGGGATAATTCACCCCTCCACTTT
CDR3: CASSPYRIILGTGDNSPLHF
J: TRBJ1-6
size: few
V: TRBV7-8
D: TRBD1

DNA: TGTGCCAGCAGCTTAAGTCCCTCCACTAGCACAGATACGCAGTATTTT
CDR3: CASSLSPSTSTDTQYF
J: TRBJ2-3
size: .
V: TRBV7-3
D: .

DNA: TGTGCCAGCAGCCATGCGGACAGGGATGGAACTGAAGCTTTCTTT
CDR3: CASSHADRDGTEAFF
J: TRBJ1-1
size: .
V: TRBV4-2
D: TRBD1

DNA: TGTGCCAGTAGCATATTCTCCGGGGTAGACAATGAGCAGTTCTTC
CDR3: CASSIFSGVDNEQFF
J: TRBJ2-1
size: .
V: TRBV19
D: .

DNA: TGTGCCAGCAGCTTATCCCACTTGACTAGCGGTTTTGATACGCAGTATTTT
CDR3: CASSLSHLTSGFDTQYF
J: TRBJ2-3
size: .
V: TRBV7-3
D: TRBD2

DNA: TGTGCCAGCAAGGGTGGGGGATTAGCGGGAGAATCAGATACGCAGTATTTT
CDR3: CASKGGGLAGESDTQYF
J: TRBJ2-3
size: .
V: TRBV2
D: TRBD2

DNA: TGTGCCAGCAGTGAAACAGGGGGCGCACTGAGGACGCAGTATTTT
CDR3: CASSETGGALRTQYF
J: TRBJ2-3
size: .
V: TRBV6-4
D: TRBD1

DNA: TGTGCCAGCAGTTTAGGGCGGGGATTTTCCTACAATGAGCAGTTCTTC
CDR3: CASSLGRGFSYNEQFF
J: TRBJ2-1
size: .
V: TRBV27
D: .

DNA: TGCGCCAGCAGCCAAGATCGCACTTACAGCTCCTACAATGAGCAGTTCTTC
CDR3: CASSQDRTYSSYNEQFF
J: TRBJ2-1
size: .
V: TRBV4-3
D: .

DNA: TGTGCCAGCAGCGCAGCGGGGGGGGCAGACACCGGGGAGCTGTTTTTT
CDR3: CASSAAGGADTGELFF
J: TRBJ2-2
size: .
V: TRBV7-8
D: TRBD2

DNA: TGTGCCAGAACAACAGGGGACTCCTACAATGAGCAGTTCTTC
CDR3: CARTTGDSYNEQFF
J: TRBJ2-1
size: .
V: TRBV21-1
D: .

DNA: TGTGCCAGCAGACAACTAGAACCCTACGAGCAGTACTTC
CDR3: CASRQLEPYEQYF
J: TRBJ2-7
size: .
V: TRBV28
D: .

DNA: TGTGCCACCAGCAGAGATGGACTAGCGGGTGAGCAGTACTTC
CDR3: CATSRDGLAGEQYF
J: TRBJ2-7
size: .
V: TRBV15
D: TRBD2

DNA: TGTGCCAGTAGTAGCACCGGGACAGGGTACAGACAGACCCAGTACTTC
CDR3: CASSSTGTGYRQTQYF
J: TRBJ2-5
size: .
V: TRBV19
D: TRBD1

DNA: TGTGCCAGCAGCCAAGATTGGTCCGGGTCCTACGAGCAGTACTTC
CDR3: CASSQDWSGSYEQYF
J: TRBJ2-7
size: .
V: TRBV4-2
D: .

DNA: TGTGCCAGCAGTTTGTTATATGCGGAAGCTTTCTTT
CDR3: CASSLLYAEAFF
J: TRBJ1-1
size: few
V: TRBV28
D: .

DNA: TGCAGCGTTGAAGCCCGGGGGTGGACTGAAGCTTTCTTT
CDR3: CSVEARGWTEAFF
J: TRBJ1-1
size: .
V: TRBV29-1
D: .

DNA: TGTGCCAGCAGTGAGGAAACAGGGAGCTATGGCTACACCTTC
CDR3: CASSEETGSYGYTF
J: TRBJ1-2
size: .
V: TRBV2
D: .